The entry that follows covers one TCR beta chain sequence. As yet, its antigen is unknown. The data were taken from a study of T-cell memory formation after mild COVID-19. At the level of the study: In these data, TCR clusters were largely donor specific.

UMIs and sample barcodes were carried by the TCR alpha and TCR beta cDNA libraries that 5'RACE produced using constant-segment primers. TCRdb called the 5' RACE reads again in MiXCR, with one record for every CDR3 protein. The sample records fewer than 550,000 distinct CDR3 sequences, 15% to 25% being singletons. Study findings and constraints: Day 15 to 85 contracting clones showed balanced CD4/CD8; day 15 to 37 expanders favored CD4+.

The length of the CDR3 is 14 residues. Trimming cost V 5 bases and J 1 base, with 12 bases left between them. Germline values: CDR1 SGHRS, CDR2 YFSETQ. V usage is TRBV5-1 and J usage is TRBJ1-1; D uncertain. Sequenced sample: PBMCs or a T cell subset sorted from them (not recorded which). The sequence derives from an adult woman who had mild COVID-19 (a few samples of this study predate the infection). Cell type and time point are not known. The CDR3 DNA follows: TGCGCCAGCAGTGTTCAGACGGGGAACACTGAAGCTTTCTTT. It codes for CASSVQTGNTEAFF.